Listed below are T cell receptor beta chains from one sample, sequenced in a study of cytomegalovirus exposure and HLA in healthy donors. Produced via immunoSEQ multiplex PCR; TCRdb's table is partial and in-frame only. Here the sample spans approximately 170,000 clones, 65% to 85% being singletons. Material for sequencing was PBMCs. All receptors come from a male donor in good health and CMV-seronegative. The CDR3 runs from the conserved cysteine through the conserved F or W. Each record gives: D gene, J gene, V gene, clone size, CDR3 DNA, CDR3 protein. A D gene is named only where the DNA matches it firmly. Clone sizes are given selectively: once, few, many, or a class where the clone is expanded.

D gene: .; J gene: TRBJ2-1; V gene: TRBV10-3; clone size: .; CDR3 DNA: TGTGCCACTCAGGGGGGAAATGAGCAGTTCTTC; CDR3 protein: CATQGGNEQFF
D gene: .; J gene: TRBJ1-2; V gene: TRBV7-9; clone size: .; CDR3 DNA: TGTGCCAGCAGCTTGGACTTTTATGGCTACACCTTC; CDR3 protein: CASSLDFYGYTF
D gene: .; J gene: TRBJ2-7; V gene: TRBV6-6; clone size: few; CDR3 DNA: TGTGCCAGCAGTTCCGTCTCATCAGGGGATGGCTACGAGCAGTACTTC; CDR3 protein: CASSSVSSGDGYEQYF
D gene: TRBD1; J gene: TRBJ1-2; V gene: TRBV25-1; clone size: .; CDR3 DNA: TGTGCCAGCAGCGGACAGGGGCCTGGCTACACCTTC; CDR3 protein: CASSGQGPGYTF
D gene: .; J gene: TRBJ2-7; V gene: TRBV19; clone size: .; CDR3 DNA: TGTGCCAGTAGTATAGATCTGGAGGACTACGAGCAGTACTTC; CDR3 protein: CASSIDLEDYEQYF
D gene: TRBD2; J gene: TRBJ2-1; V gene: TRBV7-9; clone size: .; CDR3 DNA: TGTGCCAGCAGCCAAAGGGGACTAGCTGTATACAATGAGCAGTTCTTC; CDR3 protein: CASSQRGLAVYNEQFF
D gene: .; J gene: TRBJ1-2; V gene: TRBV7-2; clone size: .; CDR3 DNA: TGTGCCAGCAGCTTAGCCCCCGCTAACTATGGCTACACCTTC; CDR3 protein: CASSLAPANYGYTF
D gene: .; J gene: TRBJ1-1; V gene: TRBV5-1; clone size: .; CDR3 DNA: TGCGCCAGCAGCCCTGGTGGGCAGATGAACACTGAAGCTTTCTTT; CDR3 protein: CASSPGGQMNTEAFF
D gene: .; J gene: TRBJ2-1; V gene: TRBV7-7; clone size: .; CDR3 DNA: TGTGCCAGCAGCAAGGACAGCTACAATGAGCAGTTCTTC; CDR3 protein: CASSKDSYNEQFF
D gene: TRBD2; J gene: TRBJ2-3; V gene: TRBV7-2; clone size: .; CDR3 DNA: TGTGCCAGCAGCTCGGGACTAGCGGGGGGGCGTGGAGATACGCAGTATTTT; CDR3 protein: CASSSGLAGGRGDTQYF
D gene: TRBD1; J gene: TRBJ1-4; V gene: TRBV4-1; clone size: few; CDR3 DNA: TGCGCCAGCAGCCAGTATACAGGGGGCAATGAAAAACTGTTTTTT; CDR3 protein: CASSQYTGGNEKLFF
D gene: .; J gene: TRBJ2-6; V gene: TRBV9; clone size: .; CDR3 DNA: TGTGCCAGCAGCGTAGCGGGATCTGGGACTGGGGCCAACGTCCTGACTTTC; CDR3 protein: CASSVAGSGTGANVLTF
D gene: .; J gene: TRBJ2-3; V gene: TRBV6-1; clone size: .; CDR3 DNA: TGTGCCAGCAGTGAAGCGCTTCTAGGAGGGGGCACAGATACGCAGTATTTT; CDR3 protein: CASSEALLGGGTDTQYF
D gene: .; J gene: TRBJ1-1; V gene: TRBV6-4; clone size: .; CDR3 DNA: TGTGCCAGCAGTGCGACAGAGAACACTGAAGCTTTCTTT; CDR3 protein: CASSATENTEAFF
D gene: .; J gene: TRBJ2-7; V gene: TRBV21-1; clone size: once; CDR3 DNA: TGTGCCAGCAAGGGGCCTCCTCTTGGTTACGAGCAGTACTTC; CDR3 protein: CASKGPPLGYEQYF
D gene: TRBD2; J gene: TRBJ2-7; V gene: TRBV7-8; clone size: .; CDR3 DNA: TGTGCCAGCACCTCCGCGGGGGTGTACGAGCAGTACTTC; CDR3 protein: CASTSAGVYEQYF
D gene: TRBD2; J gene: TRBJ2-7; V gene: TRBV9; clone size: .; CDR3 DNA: TGTGCCAGCAGCGTAGGCGGTAGCGGGAGAGGCGAGCAGTACTTC; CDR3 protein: CASSVGGSGRGEQYF
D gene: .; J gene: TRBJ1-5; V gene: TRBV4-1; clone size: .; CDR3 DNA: TGCGCCAGCAGCCAAGGGGGGGTACAGCAGCCCCAGCATTTT; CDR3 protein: CASSQGGVQQPQHF
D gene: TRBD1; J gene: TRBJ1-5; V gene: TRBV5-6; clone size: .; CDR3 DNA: TGTGCCAGCAGCTTGACCCGAGGGACAGCTCATAGCAATCAGCCCCAGCATTTT; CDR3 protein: CASSLTRGTAHSNQPQHF
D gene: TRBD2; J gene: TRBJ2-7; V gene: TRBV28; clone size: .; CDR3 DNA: TGTGCCGCCCAGGGACTAAAGTACTACGAGCAGTACTTC; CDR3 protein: CAAQGLKYYEQYF
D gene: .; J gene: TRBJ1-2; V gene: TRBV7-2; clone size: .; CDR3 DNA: TGTGCCAGCAGCTTACTAGCTAACTATGGCTACACCTTC; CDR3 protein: CASSLLANYGYTF
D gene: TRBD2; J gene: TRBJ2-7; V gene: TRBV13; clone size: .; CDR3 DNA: TGTGCCAGCAGCTCAGGGACTAGGGGCGAGCAGTACTTC; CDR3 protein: CASSSGTRGEQYF
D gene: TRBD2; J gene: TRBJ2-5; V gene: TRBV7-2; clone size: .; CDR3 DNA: TGTGCCAGCAGCCGCACCGGGACTAGCGGACAAGAGACCCAGTACTTC; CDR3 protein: CASSRTGTSGQETQYF
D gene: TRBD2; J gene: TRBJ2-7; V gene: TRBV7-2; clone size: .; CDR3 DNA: TGTGCCAGCAGCCTACGGACTAGCTTCTACGAGCAGTACTTC; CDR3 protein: CASSLRTSFYEQYF
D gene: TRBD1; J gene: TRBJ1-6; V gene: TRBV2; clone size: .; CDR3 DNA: TGTGCCAGCATCAGACAGGGGGGCCTAGTAGGGAATTCACCCCTCCACTTT; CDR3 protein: CASIRQGGLVGNSPLHF
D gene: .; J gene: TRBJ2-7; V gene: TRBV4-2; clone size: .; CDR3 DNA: TGTGCCAGCAGCCAAGTTAAGGCGGGGTTGTACGAGCAGTACTTC; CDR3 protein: CASSQVKAGLYEQYF
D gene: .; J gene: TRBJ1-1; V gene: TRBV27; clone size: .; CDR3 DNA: TGTGCCAGCAGTTTATCGGCGGCAAACCGTGAAGCTTTCTTT; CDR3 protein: CASSLSAANREAFF
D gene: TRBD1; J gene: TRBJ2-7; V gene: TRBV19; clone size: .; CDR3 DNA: TGTGCCAGTAGTAGTACAGGGGGCCAACCTTACGAGCAGTACTTC; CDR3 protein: CASSSTGGQPYEQYF
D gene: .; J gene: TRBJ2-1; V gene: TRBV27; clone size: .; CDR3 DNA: TGTGCCAGCACCCGCCAGCGGGACAATGAGCAGTTCTTC; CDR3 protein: CASTRQRDNEQFF
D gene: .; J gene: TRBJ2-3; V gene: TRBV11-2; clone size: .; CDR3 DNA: TGTGCCAGCAGCTCTGCGGGGGATACGCAGTATTTT; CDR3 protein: CASSSAGDTQYF
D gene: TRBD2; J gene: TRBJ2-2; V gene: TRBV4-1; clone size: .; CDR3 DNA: TGCGCCAGCAGCCTTCGGGGGGGAGCCGACACCGGGGAGCTGTTTTTT; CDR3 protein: CASSLRGGADTGELFF
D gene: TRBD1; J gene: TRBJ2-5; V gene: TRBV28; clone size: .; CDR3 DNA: TGTGCCAGCAGTTCTGACAGGGCCCCCCAAGAGACCCAGTACTTC; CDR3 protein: CASSSDRAPQETQYF
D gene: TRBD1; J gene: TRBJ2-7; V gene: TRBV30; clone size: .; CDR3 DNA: TGTGCCTGGAGCCGGGACAGGGGGCCGTACGAGCAGTACTTC; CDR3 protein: CAWSRDRGPYEQYF
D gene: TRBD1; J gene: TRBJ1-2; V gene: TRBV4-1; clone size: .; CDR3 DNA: TGCGCCAGCAGCCGGGACAGGGCGGTCGGAAACTATGGCTACACCTTC; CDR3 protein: CASSRDRAVGNYGYTF
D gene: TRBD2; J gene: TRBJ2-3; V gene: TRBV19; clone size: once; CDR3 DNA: TGTGCCAGTAGTATATGGGATCCCGGCACTAGCGGGATTACTACAGATACGCAGTATTTT; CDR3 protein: CASSIWDPGTSGITTDTQYF
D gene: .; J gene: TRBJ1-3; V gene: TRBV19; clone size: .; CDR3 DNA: TGTGCCAGTTCGCTGGCAGCGAGCTCTGGAAACACCATATATTTT; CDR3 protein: CASSLAASSGNTIYF
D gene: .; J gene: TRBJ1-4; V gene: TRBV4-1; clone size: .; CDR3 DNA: TGCGCCAGCAGCCAAGCATATAAGGGACTTAATGAAAAACTGTTTTTT; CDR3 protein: CASSQAYKGLNEKLFF
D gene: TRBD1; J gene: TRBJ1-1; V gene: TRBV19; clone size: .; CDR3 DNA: TGTGCCAGTAGTAGGGAGGACAGGGAGCTAACTGAAGCTTTCTTT; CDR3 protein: CASSREDRELTEAFF
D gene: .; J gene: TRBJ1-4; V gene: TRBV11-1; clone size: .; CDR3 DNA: TGTGCCAGCAGCCACTACAGGGACCCGAATGAAAAACTGTTTTTT; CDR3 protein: CASSHYRDPNEKLFF
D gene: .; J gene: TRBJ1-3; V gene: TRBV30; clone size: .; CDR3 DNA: TGTGCCTGGAGTGTAGACAGCTACTCTGGAAACACCATATATTTT; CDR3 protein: CAWSVDSYSGNTIYF
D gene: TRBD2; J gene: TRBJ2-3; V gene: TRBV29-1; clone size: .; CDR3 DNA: TGCAGCGTTGAAGAGGGGGTAGCGGGAGGGTCGGCAGATACGCAGTATTTT; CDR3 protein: CSVEEGVAGGSADTQYF
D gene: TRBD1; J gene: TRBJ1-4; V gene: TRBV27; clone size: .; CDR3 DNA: TGTGCCAGCAGGACCTTCTACAGGGGTAGGGCTAATGAAAAACTGTTTTTT; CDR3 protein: CASRTFYRGRANEKLFF
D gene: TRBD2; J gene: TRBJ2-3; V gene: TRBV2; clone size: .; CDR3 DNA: TGTGCCAGCACCCAGTGGACTAGCGGGGGAGATACGCAGTATTTT; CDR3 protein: CASTQWTSGGDTQYF
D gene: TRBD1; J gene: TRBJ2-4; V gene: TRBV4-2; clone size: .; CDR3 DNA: TGTGCCAGCAGCCAAGATTCTCGGGACAGGGGGCGGATAGCAAAAAACATTCAGTACTTC; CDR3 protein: CASSQDSRDRGRIAKNIQYF
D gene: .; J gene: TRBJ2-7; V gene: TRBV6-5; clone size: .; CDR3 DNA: TGTGCCAGCAGTCTCTCCCCGGGTGTCAACTACGAGCAGTACTTC; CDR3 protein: CASSLSPGVNYEQYF
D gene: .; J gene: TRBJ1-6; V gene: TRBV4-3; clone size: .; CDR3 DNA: TGCGCCAGCAGCCAAGCCGGGGGGGAGGTTTCGAGTTCACCCCTCCACTTT; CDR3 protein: CASSQAGGEVSSSPLHF
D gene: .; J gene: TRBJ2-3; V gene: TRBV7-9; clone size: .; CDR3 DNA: TGTGCCAGCAGCTTACTGGAGGCAGATACGCAGTATTTT; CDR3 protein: CASSLLEADTQYF